This T cell receptor beta chain was found in a study of T cell changes during pregnancy in multiple sclerosis. Profiling relied on immunoSEQ multiplex PCR, and the TCRdb table lists in-frame clones only, not all of them. The profile covers around 36,000 clones, with just over 90% appearing a single time and around 1.2% taken by the ten largest. Germline V gene sequence: CDR1 MNHEY, CDR2 SMNVEV (reference sequence). The CDR3 has 16 residues. Trimming cost V 6 bases and J 2 bases; bases outside gene matches: 4. Specimen: peripheral blood, collected before pregnancy. V and J are TRBV27 and TRBJ2-1; 13 bases map to TRBD2. This clonotype was sampled from a female donor with multiple sclerosis, enrolled in a pregnancy study. Here the CDR3 DNA reads TGTGCCAGCAGCAAAGGGACTAGCGGGACCTACAATGAGCAGTTCTTC. Residues: CASSKGTSGTYNEQFF.